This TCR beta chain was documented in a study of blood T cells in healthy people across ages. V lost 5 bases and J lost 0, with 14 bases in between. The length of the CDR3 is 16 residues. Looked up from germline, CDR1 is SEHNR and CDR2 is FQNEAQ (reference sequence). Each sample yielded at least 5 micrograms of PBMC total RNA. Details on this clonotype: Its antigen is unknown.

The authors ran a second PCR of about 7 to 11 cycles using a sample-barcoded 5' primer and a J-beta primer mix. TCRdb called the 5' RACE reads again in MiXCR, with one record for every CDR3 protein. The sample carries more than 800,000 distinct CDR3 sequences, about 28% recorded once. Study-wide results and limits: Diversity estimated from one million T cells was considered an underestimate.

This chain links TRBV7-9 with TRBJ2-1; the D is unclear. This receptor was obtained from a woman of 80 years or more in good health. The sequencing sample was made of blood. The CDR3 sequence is CASSEALLSSYNEQFF. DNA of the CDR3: TGTGCCAGCAGCGAAGCCTTGCTGAGCTCCTACAATGAGCAGTTCTTC.